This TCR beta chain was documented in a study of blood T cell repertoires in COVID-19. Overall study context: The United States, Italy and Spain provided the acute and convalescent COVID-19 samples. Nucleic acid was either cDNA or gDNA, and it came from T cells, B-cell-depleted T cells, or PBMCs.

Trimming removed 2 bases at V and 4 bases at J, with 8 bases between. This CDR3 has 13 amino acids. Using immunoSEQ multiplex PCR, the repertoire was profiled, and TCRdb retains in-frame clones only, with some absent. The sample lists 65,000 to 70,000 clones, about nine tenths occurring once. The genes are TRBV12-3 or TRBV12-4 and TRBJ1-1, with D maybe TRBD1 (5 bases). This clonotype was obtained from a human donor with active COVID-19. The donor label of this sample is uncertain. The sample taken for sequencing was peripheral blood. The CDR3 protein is CASSLIRGTEAFF. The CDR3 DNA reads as TGTGCCAGCAGTTTAATAAGGGGCACTGAAGCTTTCTTT.